This record concerns one T cell receptor (beta chain) sequence. The record originates from a study of blood T cell repertoires in COVID-19. Looking at the study overall: COVID-19 samples from acute and convalescent phases originated in the United States, Italy and Spain. Sample material is recorded as cDNA or gDNA derived from T cells, B-cell-depleted T cells, or PBMCs.

Only in-frame clones appear in the TCRdb table, and some are missing; sequencing was by immunoSEQ multiplex PCR. The data hold 4,000 to 5,000 clones, with approximately 76% observed a single time. CDR1 and CDR2 (germline): LGHNA, YSLEER. The CDR3 consists of 15 residues. Trimming stripped 0 bases from V and 7 bases from J, with 16 bases between. The source of this sequence is a human donor in a cohort sampled during active COVID-19. J is TRBJ2-7 and V is TRBV4-3; D gene uncertain. The specimen was peripheral blood. The chain's CDR3 is CASSQDHLDLREQYF. As DNA, the CDR3 is TGCGCCAGCAGCCAAGATCATCTAGATTTACGGGAGCAGTACTTC.